These 18 T cell receptor beta chains originate from one sample sequenced in a study of response to subunit inactivated influenza vaccine. TCRdb reprocessed the RT-PCR reads with MiXCR, giving one entry per CDR3 protein. This sample carries about 650,000 distinct CDR3 sequences, about 15% of them seen once, and the ten largest clones take roughly 11%. Sample: PBMCs from blood, taken 11 to 12 days after vaccination. The receptors shown here come from a man over 45 who received an inactivated influenza vaccine.

This clonotype has at least ten counts. This chain uses TRBV10-3 with TRBJ1-5; the D gene is possibly TRBD1 (6 bases). This CDR3 comprises 15 residues. Germline lookup yields CDR1 ENHRY and CDR2 SYGVKD. Between the trimmed V and J ends, which lost 3 bases and 2 bases, there was a span of 11 bases. Here the CDR3 reads CAISDGGRGNQPQHF. Written as DNA, the CDR3 is TGTGCCATCAGTGATGGGGGCCGGGGCAATCAGCCCCAGCATTTT.

This clonotype has more than one count but fewer than ten. The chain couples TRBV7-9 to TRBJ2-7; 10 bases map to TRBD2. Germline CDR1 reads SEHNR; CDR2 reads FQNEAQ (reference sequence). CDR3 length equals 15 residues. The V segment lost 5 bases and the J segment 5 bases; nucleotides outside the gene matches: 9. CDR3 bases: TGTGCCAGCAGCGGGCCGGGACTAGCGCCCCACGAGCAGTACTTC. Translating gives CASSGPGLAPHEQYF.

The V call is TRBV29-1, the J call TRBJ2-5, with D possibly matching TRBD2 (5 bases). Trimming removed 6 bases at V and 5 bases at J, with 16 bases between. Germline V gene sequence: CDR1 SQVTM, CDR2 ANQGSEA. The CDR3 sequence is 13 residues long. Here the CDR3 DNA reads TGCAGCGTAGCGGTGGGAACTGCGGAGACCCAGTACTTC. Amino acids: CSVAVGTAETQYF.

This clonotype has just a few counts. The rearrangement uses TRBV19 and TRBJ2-1, with 8 positions matching TRBD2. V was pared by 2 bases and J by 9 bases, with 9 bases of the junction left unmatched. The CDR3 is made up of 15 amino acids. Per germline, CDR1 LNHDA and CDR2 SQIVND (reference sequence). CDR3 protein: CASSIKRSGSTEQFF. The DNA of the CDR3 is TGTGCCAGTAGTATAAAGAGGAGCGGGAGTACTGAGCAGTTCTTC.

In its sample, this clonotype was seen a few times. The chain is built from TRBV6-1 and TRBJ1-1, with TRBD1 identical over 7 bases. The V gene end was trimmed by 10 bases and the J gene end by 6 bases; junction bases not matched to a gene: 5. The CDR3 totals 11 residues. In germline, CDR1 is MNHNS, CDR2 SASEGT. The CDR3 sequence is CATTGTAEAFF. The CDR3 DNA is TGTGCCACCACAGGGACAGCTGAAGCTTTCTTT.

The chain links TRBV4-3 to TRBJ2-7, with 7 bases matching TRBD1. V lost 0 bases to trimming and J lost 6 bases; unmatched junction nucleotides: 11. CDR1 is LGHNA, CDR2 YSLEER, per germline. The CDR3 runs 16 residues. The CDR3 nucleotides read TGCGCCAGCAGCCAAGATAATGAGAGGGGGCGGGTCGAGCAGTACTTC. It translates to CASSQDNERGRVEQYF.

This clonotype was seen a handful of times. The gene calls are TRBV7-8 and TRBJ2-2; either TRBD1 or TRBD2 may supply D (5 bases each). The CDR3 loop spans 16 amino acids. Trimming cost V 5 bases and J 5 bases, with 18 bases left between them. Germline CDR1 reads SGHVS; CDR2 reads FQNEAQ. The CDR3 nucleotides are TGTGCCAGCAGCCCTATGGGACCTCTGAGAACCGGGGAGCTGTTTTTT. It yields the protein CASSPMGPLRTGELFF.

This clonotype was seen at least ten times. The chain joins TRBV18 to TRBJ2-4, with D unclear. The germline gives CDR1 KGHSH, CDR2 LQKENI. V shed 2 bases and J shed 3 bases, with 11 bases lying between them. The CDR3 runs 15 residues. The chain's CDR3 is CASSPGVSGKNIQYF. The CDR3, as DNA: TGTGCCAGCTCACCAGGGGTTAGTGGCAAAAACATTCAGTACTTC.

This clonotype was picked up a small number of times. This chain joins TRBV9 and TRBJ2-7; D is possibly TRBD1 (6 bases). Trimming removed 0 bases from V and 6 bases from J, with 16 bases in between. The CDR3 has 15 residues. CDR1 and CDR2 (germline): SGDLS, YYNGEE. The CDR3 protein is CASSVEPGQGGEQYF. The CDR3 DNA follows: TGTGCCAGCAGCGTAGAGCCCGGCCAAGGGGGCGAGCAGTACTTC.

The chain uses TRBV10-2 and TRBJ2-1; D unclear. Germline loops: CDR1 WSHSY, CDR2 SAAADI. V lost 1 base and J 0 bases, leaving 13 bases between the germline ends. The CDR3 totals 17 residues. The CDR3 region has the DNA TGCGCCAGCAGTGAGTATAAGAGTATGAGCTCCTACAATGAGCAGTTCTTC. Translated, it gives CASSEYKSMSSYNEQFF.

This clonotype was counted only a few times. The V and J genes are TRBV3-1 and TRBJ1-2, with 9 bases fitting TRBD1. Trimming cost V 7 bases and J 7 bases; bases outside gene matches: 10. CDR3 size: 14 residues. CDR1 LGHDT and CDR2 YNNKEL come from the germline V gene (reference sequence). CDR3 loop: CASNPGTGSSGYTF. Written as DNA, the CDR3 is TGTGCCAGCAACCCTGGGACAGGGAGTAGTGGCTACACCTTC.

The chain carries TRBV24-1 and TRBJ1-2; D possibly corresponds to TRBD1 (6 bases). Trimming took 2 bases from V and 1 from J, leaving 16 bases between them. Germline loops: CDR1 KGHDR, CDR2 SFDVKD. This CDR3 contains 17 residues. CDR3: CATSDYPGTTGNYGYTF. CDR3 bases: TGTGCCACCAGTGATTACCCCGGGACAACGGGTAACTATGGCTACACCTTC.

This clonotype was picked up a small number of times. J is TRBJ2-5 and V is TRBV29-1, with D maybe TRBD1 (5 bases). The germline V and J ends were trimmed by 5 bases and 7 bases, with 14 bases remaining between them. This CDR3 has 12 amino acids. Germline CDR1 is SQVTM and CDR2 is ANQGSEA. The CDR3 DNA reads as TGCAGCGTTCTGGGGCAGTCTGTGACCCAGTACTTC. It translates to CSVLGQSVTQYF.

This clonotype has more than one count but fewer than ten. This CDR3 reads CSARDFRDPRGETQYF. As DNA, the CDR3 is TGCAGTGCTAGAGATTTCCGGGACCCAAGAGGGGAGACCCAGTACTTC. The chain joins TRBV20-1 to TRBJ2-5, with D possibly being TRBD1 or TRBD2 (5 bases each). Trimming cost V 0 bases and J 5 bases, with 19 bases left between them. Germline V lookup: CDR1 DFQATT, CDR2 SNEGSKA (reference sequence). This CDR3 is built from 16 residues.

CDR3 nucleotides: TGTGCCATCAGTCCCCAGGGTACAGGTTCACCCCTCCACTTT. Amino acid sequence: CAISPQGTGSPLHF. This rearrangement joins TRBV10-3 to TRBJ1-6; D is perhaps TRBD1 (5 bases). There are 14 residues in the CDR3. Germline V gene sequence: CDR1 ENHRY, CDR2 SYGVKD. Deletions cut 5 bases from V and 9 bases from J, with 14 bases between.

The gene calls are TRBV12-3 or TRBV12-4 and TRBJ2-3; D remains ambiguous. V lost 2 bases and J lost 0, with 12 bases in between. The CDR3 runs to 16 residues. Here the CDR3 DNA reads TGTGCCAGCAGTTTACACCGCATCACCAGCACAGATACGCAGTATTTT. Residues: CASSLHRITSTDTQYF.

This clonotype came up a few times. The chain links TRBV5-6 to TRBJ2-7; D is perhaps TRBD2 (6 bases). Germline lookup yields CDR1 SGHDT and CDR2 YYEEEE. The CDR3 is 16 amino acids. Trimming pared 1 base from V and 7 bases from J, leaving 21 bases between. The chain's CDR3 is CASSLTYGRGHREQYF. The CDR3 region has the DNA TGTGCCAGCAGCTTGACCTACGGGAGAGGTCATCGGGAGCAGTACTTC.

V usage is TRBV9 and J usage is TRBJ2-7, with 12 bases lining up with TRBD2. From germline, CDR1 is SGDLS and CDR2 YYNGEE. V was pared by 4 bases and J by 7 bases, with 6 bases of the junction left unmatched. This CDR3 region has 14 residues. The CDR3 DNA follows: TGTGCCAGCAGCCCCGGACTAGCGGGGCTTGAGCAGTACTTC. This translates into CASSPGLAGLEQYF. Complete variable domain (other parts from reference TRBV9 and TRBJ2-7): DSGVTQTPKHLITATGQRVTLRCSPRSGDLSVYWYQQSLDQGLQFLIQYYNGEERAKGNILERFSAQQFPDLHSELNLSSLELGDSALYFCASSPGLAGLEQYFGPGTRLTVT.